Sequencing of this T cell receptor beta chain was carried out in a study of OX40 agonist ivuxolimab in advanced cancers. Libraries were prepared by immunoSEQ multiplex PCR; TCRdb keeps only in-frame clonotypes and omits some of them. The sample lists 85,000 to 120,000 clones; around nine tenths were seen once. For this clone: As yet, its antigen is unknown.

Study-level results: At 0.1 to 3.0 mg/kg and by week 6, CD4+ and CD8+ T cells in the blood had expanded clonally.

Germline loops: CDR1 GTSNPN, CDR2 SVGIG (reference sequence). The V gene lost 1 base and the J gene lost 0 bases, with 10 bases spanning the gap. This CDR3 comprises 15 residues. The receptor was isolated from an adult with an advanced solid tumor such as melanoma, head and neck, liver or kidney cancer. The sample was CD4+ or CD8+ T cells sorted from blood, taken in a trial of the OX40 agonist ivuxolimab. The chain joins TRBV30 to TRBJ2-1; D not resolved. CDR3 in DNA: TGTGCCTGGAGTGCCCTTTGGGGCTCCTACAATGAGCAGTTCTTC. It is translated as CAWSALWGSYNEQFF.